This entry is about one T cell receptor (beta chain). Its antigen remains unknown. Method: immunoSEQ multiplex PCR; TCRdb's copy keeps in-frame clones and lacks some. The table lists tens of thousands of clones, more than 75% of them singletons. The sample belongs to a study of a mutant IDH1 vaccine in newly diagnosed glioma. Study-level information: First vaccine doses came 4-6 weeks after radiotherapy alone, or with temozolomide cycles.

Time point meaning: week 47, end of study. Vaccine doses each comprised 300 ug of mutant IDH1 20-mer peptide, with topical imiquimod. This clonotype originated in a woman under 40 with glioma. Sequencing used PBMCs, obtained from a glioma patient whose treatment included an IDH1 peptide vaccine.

This chain's CDR3 is CAISESVTGNDGYTF. CDR3 nucleotides: TGTGCCATCAGTGAGTCAGTTACGGGAAATGATGGCTACACCTTC. V and J are TRBV10-3 and TRBJ1-2; D remains ambiguous. CDR1 is ENHRY, CDR2 SYGVKD, per germline. V was pared by 0 bases and J by 6 bases, with 14 bases between. This CDR3 is 15 amino acids long.